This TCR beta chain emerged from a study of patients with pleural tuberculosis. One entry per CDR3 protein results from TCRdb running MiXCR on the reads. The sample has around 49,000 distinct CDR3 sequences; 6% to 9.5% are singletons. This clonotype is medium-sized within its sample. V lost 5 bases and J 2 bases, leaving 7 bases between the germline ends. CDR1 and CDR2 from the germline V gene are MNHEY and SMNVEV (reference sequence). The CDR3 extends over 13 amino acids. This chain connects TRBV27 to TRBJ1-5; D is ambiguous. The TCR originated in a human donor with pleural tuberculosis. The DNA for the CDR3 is TGTGCCAGCAGTCGAGTAGGCAATCAGCCCCAGCATTTT. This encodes CASSRVGNQPQHF.